The sample holds a few counts of the clone carrying this T cell receptor beta chain. Antigen specificity is unknown. This sample was included in a study of cytomegalovirus exposure and HLA in healthy donors. Study overall: Approximately 190 million T cells yielded 100 million or so unique TCR beta sequences, as an earlier analysis found. When 398 donors were genotyped, 81% of them were found to fall in the Caucasian-associated ancestry cluster.

Germline V lookup: CDR1 SGHRS, CDR2 YFSETQ. CDR3 length: 14 residues. The ends lost 4 bases at V and 4 bases at J; junction bases unmatched: 6. Primers: 60 Vbeta forward and 13 Jbeta reverse. Sequencing was performed with immunoSEQ multiplex PCR; in TCRdb, only in-frame clones are kept and a portion is missing. The repertoire holds roughly 200,000 clones, with 70% to 80% as singletons. Study outcomes and limitations: There were some 150 TCR beta chains listed as cytomegalovirus-associated.

The sample comprised PBMCs. The sequence was obtained from a woman aged 55-75 years in good health and CMV-seropositive. The chain has TRBV5-1 and TRBJ2-5; 8 bases map to TRBD1. The CDR3 spells CASSLGQGGETQYF. The CDR3 region has the DNA TGCGCCAGCAGCCTAGGACAGGGAGGAGAGACCCAGTACTTC.